One TCR beta chain is described in this entry. Its antigen is not identified. The data are from a study of T cell responses to AZD1222 COVID-19 vaccine. Sequencing was performed with immunoSEQ multiplex PCR; in TCRdb, only in-frame clones are kept and a portion is missing. This table holds some 150,000 clones, around 90% found once. Study-level points and caveats: Possibly, clonal diversity was underestimated; donors were largely white British and included more females. Two doses of AZD1222 preceded a rise in Spike-specific TCR breadth and depth. Just six AZD1222 recipients were seropositive at baseline.

CDR3 length: 17 residues. The V gene is TRBV21-1, the J gene TRBJ2-3; no DNA check was done on the table's D call, TRBD2. TRBV21-1 is described as a pseudogene. The TCR sequence derives from an adult in good health. Sequenced material: peripheral blood, taken on day 0 of AZD1222 vaccination. CDR3 in DNA: TGTGCCAGCAGCAAAGCGATGGAGCGGGGCACCACAGATACGCAGTATTTT. Amino acids: CASSKAMERGTTDTQYF.